These 30 T cell receptor beta chains came from one sample sequenced in a study of tumor and adjacent non-tumor tissue in lung cancer. A modified ARM-PCR protocol with three rounds of nested PCR amplified TCRbeta. TCRdb recomputed calls from the multiplex PCR reads with MiXCR, one row per CDR3 protein. This table has more than 120,000 distinct CDR3 sequences, around 66% appearing once. No cell sorting was done before RNA was extracted from the tissue. Sequenced material: lung tumor tissue. The receptors stem from a man in his sixties with small cell lung cancer.

As to this clonotype: A junction boundary mismatches the germline segment, possibly from a read error. This rearrangement joins TRBV6-5 to TRBJ2-1, with a tentative D call TRBD1 (5 bases). Per the germline V gene, CDR1 is MNHEY and CDR2 is SVGAGI. The CDR3 covers 16 residues. The CDR3 protein is CATRRGRASSYNDQFF. The CDR3 nucleotides are TGTGCCACCAGACGAGGCAGGGCGAGCTCCTACAATGATCAGTTCTTC.

Comment on this clonotype: A much larger clone lies one base from this, so it may be a read error. The gene calls are TRBV12-3 or TRBV12-4 and TRBJ2-1; 7 bases match TRBD1. The CDR3 spans 12 residues. Written as DNA, the CDR3 is TGTGCCAGCAGTACCACAGGGGATGATCAGTTCTTC. Translating gives CASSTTGDDQFF.

The chain recombines TRBV6-5 with TRBJ2-1; 10 nucleotides agree with TRBD2. This CDR3 is 16 amino acids long. V lost 5 bases to trimming and J lost 10 bases; unmatched junction nucleotides: 14. In germline, CDR1 is MNHEY, CDR2 SVGAGI. CDR3 coding DNA: TGTGCCAGCAGTATCACAGCGGGAGGGTCCTTCACGGAGCAGTTCTTC. It is translated as CASSITAGGSFTEQFF.

Details on this clonotype: Germline and junction disagree at one end, which may indicate a read error. The chain is built from TRBV4-1 and TRBJ2-2, with a tentative D call TRBD2 (7 bases). The CDR3 is made up of 17 amino acids. Germline V lookup: CDR1 MGHRA, CDR2 YSYEKL. The CDR3 nucleotides read TGCGCCAGCAGCCAAGATAGAGGGGGGGTGGACACCGGGGAGCTGTTGTTT. Translation gives CASSQDRGGVDTGELLF.

At least ten counts were recorded for this clonotype. The chain couples TRBV5-1 to TRBJ1-1; D may be TRBD1 (6 bases). This CDR3 has 14 residues. Germline assignment: CDR1 SGHRS and CDR2 YFSETQ. The V gene lost 2 bases and the J gene lost 5 bases, with 13 bases spanning the gap. CDR3 protein: CASSFGGAGTEAFF. CDR3 bases: TGCGCCAGCAGCTTTGGGGGGGCCGGGACTGAAGCTTTCTTT.

The rearrangement uses TRBV12-3 or TRBV12-4 and TRBJ2-7; D not resolved. V was cut by 8 bases and J by 6 bases, with 14 bases left in between. CDR3 size: 12 residues. The CDR3 protein is CASGQPPCEQYV. For the CDR3, the DNA is TGTGCCAGCGGTCAGCCACCCTGCGAGCAGTACGTC.

A few counts support this clonotype. The J gene is TRBJ2-3, the V gene TRBV6-2 or TRBV6-3; TRBD2 matches at 13 bases. The CDR3 has 15 residues. V was clipped by 5 bases and J by 9 bases; unmatched bases: 8. The germline gives CDR1 MNHEY, CDR2 SVGEGT. CDR3 DNA sequence: TGTGCCAGCAGTCCAACTAGCGGGAGGGCCGCCACGCAGTATTTT. Amino acids: CASSPTSGRAATQYF.

For this clonotype: One junction end disagrees with the germline gene, perhaps due to a read error. The CDR3 DNA follows: TGTGCTAGCAGGGCGCAATGGGGGCCGAATGAGCAGTACTTC. It is translated as CASRAQWGPNEQYF. The rearrangement links TRBV28 to TRBJ2-7; TRBD1 might be the D (6 bases). This CDR3 has 14 residues. CDR1 is MDHEN, CDR2 SYDVKM, per germline.

Concerning this clonotype itself: At one of its ends the junction is not consistent with the germline gene, which may arise from a read error. CDR3 DNA sequence: TGTGCCAGCACTGAACGGGGAGGTAGCGACGAGCAGTACTTT. This translates into CASTERGGSDEQYF. The chain uses TRBV6-1 and TRBJ2-7; D might be TRBD2 (6 bases). The length of the CDR3 is 14 residues. Germline V gene sequence: CDR1 MNHNS, CDR2 SASEGT.

Comments on this clonotype: This could be a read error, since a much larger clone is one nucleotide away. Since no conserved phenylalanine or tryptophan closes the CDR3, a read error is the likely cause. V and J are TRBV12-3 or TRBV12-4 and TRBJ2-7; weak D call: TRBD1 (6 bases). The CDR3 sequence is 13 residues long. Trimming took off 5 bases at V and 3 bases at J, with 11 bases between the two ends. CDR3 loop: CASSPGTYYEQYL. DNA for the CDR3: TGTGCCAGCAGTCCCGGGACATACTACGAGCAGTACCTC.

This rearrangement joins TRBV20-1 to TRBJ1-1, with D uncertain. Germline lookup yields CDR1 DFQATT and CDR2 SNEGSKA (reference sequence). Trimming cost V 7 bases and J 1 base, with 13 bases left between them. The CDR3 contains 13 residues. CDR3 residues: CSVTQVTNTEAFF. DNA for the CDR3: TGCAGTGTTACACAAGTCACGAACACTGAAGCTTTCTTT.

The rearrangement links TRBV20-1 to TRBJ2-3; TRBD2 might be the D (6 bases). The CDR3 covers 14 residues. CDR1 is DFQATT and CDR2 is SNEGSKA in the germline V gene (reference sequence). Trimming pared 7 bases from V and 1 base from J, leaving 15 bases between. Here the CDR3 reads CSVSLTSRTDTQYF. The DNA for the CDR3 is TGCAGTGTCAGTTTAACTAGCCGCACAGATACGCAGTATTTT.

As for this clonotype: This may be a read error: a much more frequent sequence differs by one nucleotide. The V and J genes are TRBV6-5 and TRBJ2-2, with D possibly TRBD2 on 5 matching bases. Germline V gene sequence: CDR1 MNHEY, CDR2 SVGAGI. The CDR3 covers 12 residues. The CDR3 DNA reads as TGTGCCAGCAGTACCTGGGCCGGGGATCTGTTTTTT. This translates into CASSTWAGDLFF.

This sequence joins TRBV11-2 and TRBJ1-4, with D possibly TRBD1 on 6 matching bases. The V and J ends lost 7 bases and 16 bases respectively, with 19 bases between them. This CDR3 is built from 12 residues. Germline loops: CDR1 SGHAT, CDR2 FQNNGV. Written as DNA, the CDR3 is TGTGCCAGCACCAAAGATGGGGGCCGCGAGTTTTTT. Encoded protein: CASTKDGGREFF.

Comments on this clonotype: Relative to the germline gene, one junction end is altered; a read error may explain this. The gene calls are TRBV11-1 and TRBJ2-1; D gene unclear. From germline, CDR1 is SGHAT and CDR2 FQDESV (reference sequence). CDR3 size: 15 residues. The CDR3 bases are TGTGCCAGCAACTTAGTCGCGGCATCCTTCAATGAGCAGTTCTTC. Its protein product is CASNLVAASFNEQFF.

The chain has TRBV20-1 and TRBJ2-5, with D possibly matching TRBD2 (5 bases). CDR3 length equals 14 residues. Germline CDR1 is DFQATT and CDR2 is SNEGSKA (reference sequence). V was shortened by 1 base and J by 7 bases, with 16 bases between the two germline ends. CDR3 loop: CSARVIARGGTQYF. DNA of the CDR3: TGCAGTGCTAGAGTTATAGCGAGAGGAGGGACCCAGTACTTC.

As concerns this clonotype: One end of the junction fails to match germline, which may point to a read error. V is TRBV28 and J is TRBJ1-1; TRBD1 is a possible D gene (6 bases). This CDR3 contains 13 residues. Germline V CDR1 and CDR2: MDHEN, SYDVKM. CDR3 in amino acids: CVSQGQVNTEAFF. The CDR3 DNA sequence: TGTGTCAGCCAGGGACAAGTCAACACTGAAGCTTTCTTT.

The chain employs TRBV28 and TRBJ2-1, with D perhaps matching TRBD1 or TRBD2 (5 bases each). Looked up from germline, CDR1 is MDHEN and CDR2 is SYDVKM. The ends were cut back, 6 bases at V and 0 bases at J, with 18 bases in the middle. The CDR3 length is 17 residues. The CDR3 spells CASSLGREVSSYNEQFF. The CDR3 region has the DNA TGTGCCAGCAGCCTGGGACGGGAAGTTAGCTCCTACAATGAGCAGTTCTTC.

This clonotype appeared a few times. The genes are TRBV2 and TRBJ1-2; unclear D gene. Deletions cut 3 bases from V and 7 bases from J, with 9 bases between. CDR3 length: 12 residues. CDR1 and CDR2 from the germline V gene are SNHLY and FYNNEI. In DNA, the CDR3 is TGTGCCAGCAGTGAGACGTCAGCTGGCTACACCTTC. Its protein is CASSETSAGYTF.

Concerning this clonotype itself: An end of the junction differs from the germline gene, which may be a read error. The chain uses TRBV11-2 and TRBJ2-5; tentatively, D is TRBD1 or TRBD2 (5 bases each). CDR1 SGHAT and CDR2 FQNNGV come from the germline V gene. The CDR3 extends over 12 amino acids. The CDR3 here is CASSVTGTQVWF. CDR3 bases: TGTGCCAGCAGCGTAACCGGGACCCAAGTATGGTTC. The full variable domain, completed using reference TRBV11-2 and TRBJ2-5, is EAGVAQSPRYKIIEKRQSVAFWCNPISGHATLYWYQQILGQGPKLLIQFQNNGVVDDSQLPKDRFSAERLKGVDSTLKIQPAKLEDSAVYLCASSVTGTQVWFGPGTRLLVL.

Concerning this clonotype itself: Just one base apart from a much larger clone, this may be a read error. This chain connects TRBV5-6 to TRBJ2-3; no clear D. The CDR3 length is 15 residues. CDR1 is SGHDT, CDR2 YYEEEE, per germline. The CDR3: CASSGTKFSTDTEYF. The CDR3 DNA sequence: TGTGCCAGCAGCGGCACTAAATTTAGCACAGATACGGAGTATTTT.

Points on this clonotype: At one of its ends the junction is not consistent with the germline gene, which may arise from a read error. The rearrangement uses TRBV20-1 and TRBJ2-7; 7 nucleotides agree with TRBD2. The germline CDR1 and CDR2 sequences are DFQATT and SNEGSKA (reference sequence). CDR3 length: 16 amino acids. CDR3 DNA: TGCAGTGCTAGACCTTCAAGCGGGACGAGCTCCTACGAGAAGTACTTC. Translation: CSARPSSGTSSYEKYF.

Only one count was recorded for this clonotype. A junction end diverges from the germline sequence, so it may reflect a read error. This chain connects TRBV20-1 to TRBJ2-2, with D possibly being TRBD2 (5 bases). This CDR3 has 12 residues. The V gene's germline CDR1 is DFQATT and CDR2 SNEGSKA (reference sequence). The CDR3 reads CSVREGIGELFF. CDR3 coding DNA: TGCAGTGTTAGAGAGGGAATCGGGGAGCTGTTTTTT.

This clonotype was counted a few times. V and J are TRBV5-8 and TRBJ1-5; D gene ambiguous. With 2 bases removed from V and 6 bases from J, the gap between germline ends came to 6 bases. This CDR3 region has 12 residues. Germline lookup yields CDR1 SGHTS and CDR2 YDEGEE. In DNA, the CDR3 is TGTGCCAGCAGCTTTCGTGCTCAGCCCCAGCATTTT. Encoded protein: CASSFRAQPQHF.

J is TRBJ2-7 and V is TRBV5-6; no clear D. CDR1 is SGHDT, CDR2 YYEEEE, per germline. The CDR3 has 13 amino acids. CDR3 coding DNA: TGTGCCAGCAGCTTTAGAGGAGCCTACGAGCAGCACGTC. It specifies CASSFRGAYEQHV.

In this sample, this clonotype turned up a few times. The V gene is TRBV6-5, the J gene TRBJ2-2; D ambiguous. Trimming removed 7 bases at V and 0 bases at J, with 12 bases between. Germline CDR1 reads MNHEY; CDR2 reads SVGAGI. The CDR3 sequence is 15 residues long. The CDR3 protein is CASTRLVANTGELFF. The CDR3 coding sequence is TGTGCCAGCACCCGTTTAGTGGCGAACACCGGGGAGCTGTTTTTT.

The rearrangement uses TRBV11-3 and TRBJ2-1; D is unresolved. Trimming removed 10 bases from V and 6 bases from J, with 10 bases in between. From germline, CDR1 is SGHNT and CDR2 YENEEA. This CDR3 is built from 11 residues. The CDR3 bases are TGTGCCATCAAAACAGTCAATGAGCAGTTCTTC. This sequence encodes CAIKTVNEQFF.

The chain recombines TRBV6-1 with TRBJ2-1, with 9 bases fitting TRBD2. The CDR3 length is 15 residues. V shed 2 bases, J shed 8 bases, and the junction held 7 bases outside the gene matches. Germline loops: CDR1 MNHNS, CDR2 SASEGT. The CDR3 coding sequence is TGTGCCAGCAGTGAACCTGCGGGAGGGAAGGATGAGCAGTTCTTC. Translation gives CASSEPAGGKDEQFF.

On this clonotype itself: A junction end diverges from the germline sequence, so it may reflect a read error. The V call is TRBV11-2, the J call TRBJ2-1, with 8 bases matching TRBD2. The length of the CDR3 is 13 residues. CDR1 is SGHAT and CDR2 is FQNNGV in the germline V gene. The CDR3 here is CASSLGLEAERFF. DNA of the CDR3: TGTGCCAGCAGCTTGGGACTAGAGGCTGAGCGGTTCTTC.

Comments on this clonotype: Just one base apart from a much larger clone, this may be a read error. This chain links TRBV4-1 with TRBJ2-6; 7 nucleotides match TRBD1. The CDR3 sequence is 19 residues long. V lost 4 bases, J lost 8 bases, and 20 bases stayed unmatched. CDR1 MGHRA and CDR2 YSYEKL come from the germline V gene. In DNA, the CDR3 is TGCGCCAGCAGCCCTGCCCCAGGACAGGTTCCCCCCGGGCCCAACGTCCTGACTTTC. This encodes CASSPAPGQVPPGPNVLTF.